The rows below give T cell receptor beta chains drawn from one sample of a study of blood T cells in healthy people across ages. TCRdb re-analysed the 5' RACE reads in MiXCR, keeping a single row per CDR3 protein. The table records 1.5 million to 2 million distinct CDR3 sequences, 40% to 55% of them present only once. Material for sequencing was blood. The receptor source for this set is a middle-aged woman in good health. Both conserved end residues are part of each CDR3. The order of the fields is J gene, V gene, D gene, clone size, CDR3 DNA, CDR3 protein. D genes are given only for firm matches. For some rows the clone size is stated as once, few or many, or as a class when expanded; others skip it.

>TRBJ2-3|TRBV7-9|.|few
TGTGCCGTCCCACGCGGGGGCCCAGATACGCAGTATTTT
CAVPRGGPDTQYF
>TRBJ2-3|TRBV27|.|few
TGTGCCAGCAGCCCCTCGGCAGGGTTAACAGATACGCAGTATTTT
CASSPSAGLTDTQYF
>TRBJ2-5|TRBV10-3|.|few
TGTGCCATCAGTGCCCCGGGGAAAGAGACCCAGTACTTC
CAISAPGKETQYF
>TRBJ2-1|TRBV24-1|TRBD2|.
TGTGCCACCAGTGATTTGGAGGGGGCTAGCGGGGGTTACAATGAGCAGTTCTTC
CATSDLEGASGGYNEQFF
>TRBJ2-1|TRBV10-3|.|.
TGTGCCATCAGTGAGTCGGGGGGCCCCCGGTACAATGAGCAGTTCTTC
CAISESGGPRYNEQFF
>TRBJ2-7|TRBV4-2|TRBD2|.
TGTGCCAGCAGCCAGGGACTAGCGGGGGGGACTAGCTCCTACGAGCAGTACTTC
CASSQGLAGGTSSYEQYF
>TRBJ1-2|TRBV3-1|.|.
TGTGCCAGCAGCCAAGTCGGGGGCCTTAACTATGGCTACACCTTC
CASSQVGGLNYGYTF
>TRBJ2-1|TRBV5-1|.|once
TGCGCCAGCAGTTTGAATACAGGGTTAAGGTTTCGTACCTACAATGAGCAGTTCTTC
CASSLNTGLRFRTYNEQFF
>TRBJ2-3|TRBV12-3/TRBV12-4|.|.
TGTGCCAGCAGTGACACCCGGGACACCCTCTTCCGGTGGGATACGCAGTATTTT
CASSDTRDTLFRWDTQYF
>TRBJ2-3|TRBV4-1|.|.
TGCGCCAGCAGCCAAGTATACAGGGGGGGCCCCACAGATACGCAGTATTTT
CASSQVYRGGPTDTQYF
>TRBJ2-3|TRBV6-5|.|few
TGTGCCAGCAGTTCCTGGACTTCAGATACGCAGTATTTT
CASSSWTSDTQYF
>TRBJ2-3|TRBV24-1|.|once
TGTGCCACCAGTGATTTTTCCCGTACGCAGTATTTT
CATSDFSRTQYF
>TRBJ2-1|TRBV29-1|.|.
TGCAGCGTTGATCAGGTCAATGAGCAGTTCTTC
CSVDQVNEQFF
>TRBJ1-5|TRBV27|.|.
TGTGCCAGCGGGGAAGACTATCAGCCTCAGCATTTT
CASGEDYQPQHF
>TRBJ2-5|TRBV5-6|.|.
TGTGCCAGCAGCTTTAAAGGGACGGGATGGGGAGAGACCCAGTACTTC
CASSFKGTGWGETQYF
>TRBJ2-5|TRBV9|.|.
TGTGCCCGCAGCGTATCTGGCGGTGGTGAGACCCAGTACTTC
CARSVSGGGETQYF
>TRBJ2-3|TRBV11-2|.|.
TGTGCCAGCAGTTCCGAGCCTACTAGCTTCGGTACGCAGTATTTT
CASSSEPTSFGTQYF
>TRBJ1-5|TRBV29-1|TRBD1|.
TGCAGCGTCTCGACAGGGGGTGTCAATCAGCCCCAGCATTTT
CSVSTGGVNQPQHF
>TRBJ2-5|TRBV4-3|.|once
TGCGCCAGCAGCCAAGAACGAAGGGGCGAGGAGACCCAGTACTTC
CASSQERRGEETQYF
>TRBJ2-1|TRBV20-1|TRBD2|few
TGCAGTGGGGACAGCGGGGGGGCTCTTTACAATGAGCAGTTCTTC
CSGDSGGALYNEQFF
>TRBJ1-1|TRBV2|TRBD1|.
TGTGCCAGCACACGACAGGGTTCAAGAACTGAAGCTTTCTTT
CASTRQGSRTEAFF
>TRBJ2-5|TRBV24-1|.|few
TGTGCCACCAGGGGGAACGAGGAGACCCAGTACTTC
CATRGNEETQYF
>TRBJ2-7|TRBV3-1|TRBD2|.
TGTGCCAGCAAGAGCGGGGGGTCAAAGGATGAGCAGTACTTC
CASKSGGSKDEQYF
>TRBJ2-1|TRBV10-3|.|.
TGTGCCATCAGTGAGATAGGAGAGCAGTTCTTC
CAISEIGEQFF
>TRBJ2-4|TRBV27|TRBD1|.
TGTGCCAGCAGTTACAGGGGATCCAAAAACATTCAGTACTTC
CASSYRGSKNIQYF
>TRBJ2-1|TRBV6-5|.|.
TGTGCCAGCAGCCGATACAGGCTCAATGAGCAGTTCTTC
CASSRYRLNEQFF
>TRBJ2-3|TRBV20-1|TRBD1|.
TGCAGTGCTAGCCAACAGGGGACCGCCACAGATACGCAGTATTTT
CSASQQGTATDTQYF
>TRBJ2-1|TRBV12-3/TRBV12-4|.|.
TGTGCCAGCAGGGACTTATCGGGCTCCTACAATGAGCAGTTCTTC
CASRDLSGSYNEQFF
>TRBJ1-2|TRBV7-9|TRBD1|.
TGTGCCAGCAGCTTACAGGGACAGGGCCATAACTATGGCTACACCTTC
CASSLQGQGHNYGYTF
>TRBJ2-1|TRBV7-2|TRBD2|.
TGTGCCAGCAGCCCTAACCCGGGACTAGTTAACAATGAGCAGTTCTTC
CASSPNPGLVNNEQFF
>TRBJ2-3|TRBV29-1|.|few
TGCAGCGTTGTTCCGCTCTTTTCCGGGAGTGGCACAGATACGCAGTATTTT
CSVVPLFSGSGTDTQYF
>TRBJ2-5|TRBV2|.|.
TGTGCCAGCAGTGTTGACAGAGGTGCAGAGACCCAGTACTTC
CASSVDRGAETQYF
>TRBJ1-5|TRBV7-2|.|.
TGTGCCAGCAGCGCCGTGTTGCGGGGTGTCGCTCAGCCCCAGCATTTT
CASSAVLRGVAQPQHF
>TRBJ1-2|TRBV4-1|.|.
TGCGCCAGCAGCCAAGGTCCTCCCGACAGCCAATATGGCTACACCTTC
CASSQGPPDSQYGYTF
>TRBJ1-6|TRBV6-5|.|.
TGTGCCAGCAGTTACAGCGACAGGCCCGAAACACCCCTCCACTTT
CASSYSDRPETPLHF
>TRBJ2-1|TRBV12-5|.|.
TGTGCTAGTGGTTTTGGGGGAAGCCCCTGGGATGAGCAGTTCTTC
CASGFGGSPWDEQFF
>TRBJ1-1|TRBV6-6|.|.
TGTGCCAGCAGTTACCCACGGGGACTGAACACTGAAGCTTTCTTT
CASSYPRGLNTEAFF
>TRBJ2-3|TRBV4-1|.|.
TGCGCCAGCAGCCAAGACGGCATAGCGGCCACAGATACGCAGTATTTT
CASSQDGIAATDTQYF
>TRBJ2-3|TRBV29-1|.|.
TGCAGCGTTGAGGTCCCCATCGATACGCAGTATTTT
CSVEVPIDTQYF
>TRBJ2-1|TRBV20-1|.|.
TGCAGTGCTCCGCTGGTTTCGGATGAGCAGTTCTTC
CSAPLVSDEQFF
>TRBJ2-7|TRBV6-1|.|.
TGTGCCAGTGGCAAATCCTACGAGCAGTACTTC
CASGKSYEQYF
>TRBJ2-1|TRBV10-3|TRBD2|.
TGTGCCATCAGTGAAGGTAGCGGGGGGACTTCGAATGAGCAGTTCTTC
CAISEGSGGTSNEQFF
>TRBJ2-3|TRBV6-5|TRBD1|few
TGTGCCAGCAGTTACTGGACAGGGAGGCCAGATACGCAGTATTTT
CASSYWTGRPDTQYF
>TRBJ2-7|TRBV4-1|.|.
TGCGCCAGCAGCCAAGAACGGGGGCGGGCCTACGAGCAGTACTTC
CASSQERGRAYEQYF
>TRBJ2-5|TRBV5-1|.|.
TGCGCCAGCAGCTTGGCGGGGTCGCTAGGCGAGACCCAGTACTTC
CASSLAGSLGETQYF
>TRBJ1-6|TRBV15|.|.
TGTGCCACCAGCAGCCCTCTTTTGGGTCAGAATTCACCCCTCCACTTT
CATSSPLLGQNSPLHF
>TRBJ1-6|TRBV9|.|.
TGTGCCAGCAGTCCCCGACCGAGCTCCTATAATTCACCCCTCCACTTT
CASSPRPSSYNSPLHF
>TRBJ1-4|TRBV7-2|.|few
TGTGCCAGCAGCTCGGGACCGCTATCGGGTGAAAAACTGTTTTTT
CASSSGPLSGEKLFF